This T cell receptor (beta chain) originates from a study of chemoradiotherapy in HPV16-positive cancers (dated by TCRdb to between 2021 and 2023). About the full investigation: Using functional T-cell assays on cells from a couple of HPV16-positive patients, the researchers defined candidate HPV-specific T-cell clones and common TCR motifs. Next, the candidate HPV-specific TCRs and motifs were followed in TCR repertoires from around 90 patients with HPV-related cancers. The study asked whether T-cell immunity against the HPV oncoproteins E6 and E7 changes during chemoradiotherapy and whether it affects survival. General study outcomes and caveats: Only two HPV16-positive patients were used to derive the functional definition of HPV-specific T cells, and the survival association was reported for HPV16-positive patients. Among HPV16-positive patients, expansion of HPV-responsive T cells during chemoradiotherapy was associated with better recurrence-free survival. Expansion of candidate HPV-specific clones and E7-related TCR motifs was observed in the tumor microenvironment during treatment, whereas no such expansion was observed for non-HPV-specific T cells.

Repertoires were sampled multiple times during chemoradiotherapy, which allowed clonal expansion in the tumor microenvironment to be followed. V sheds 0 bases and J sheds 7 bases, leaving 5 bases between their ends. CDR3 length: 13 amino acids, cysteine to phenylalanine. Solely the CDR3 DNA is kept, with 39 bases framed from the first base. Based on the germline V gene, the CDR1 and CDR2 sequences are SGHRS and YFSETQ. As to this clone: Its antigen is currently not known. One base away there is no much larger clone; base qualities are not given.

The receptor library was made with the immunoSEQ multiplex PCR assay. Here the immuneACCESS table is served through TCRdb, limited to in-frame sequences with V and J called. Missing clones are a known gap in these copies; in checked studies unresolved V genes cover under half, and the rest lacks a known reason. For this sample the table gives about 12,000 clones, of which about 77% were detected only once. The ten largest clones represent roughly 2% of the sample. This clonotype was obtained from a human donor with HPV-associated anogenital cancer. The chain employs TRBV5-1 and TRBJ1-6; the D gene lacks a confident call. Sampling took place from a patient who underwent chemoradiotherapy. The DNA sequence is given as TGCGCCAGCAGCTTGGAACGGAATTCACCCCTCCACTTT. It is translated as CASSLERNSPLHF.